The 20 T cell receptor beta chains presented below share a single source sample, sequenced in a study of T cell changes during pregnancy in multiple sclerosis. Using immunoSEQ multiplex PCR, the repertoire was profiled, and TCRdb retains in-frame clones only, with some absent. The sample carries roughly 99,000 clones, approximately 90% recorded once. The specimen comprised peripheral blood, sampled in the third trimester of pregnancy. The source of these receptors is a female donor in good health, enrolled as a control in a pregnancy study.

This clone was seen just once. The rearrangement joins TRBV30 to TRBJ2-1, with TRBD2 matching over 10 bases. The CDR3 is 19 amino acids. Trimming removed 0 bases from V and 2 bases from J; junction bases left unmatched: 13. CDR1 is GTSNPN and CDR2 is SVGIG in the germline V gene (reference sequence). The CDR3 nucleotides are TGTGCCTGGAGTGTAAGCGGGATAGCGGGGGGCACAACCTACAATGAGCAGTTCTTC. Translating gives CAWSVSGIAGGTTYNEQFF. Looking up the rest from reference TRBV30 and TRBJ2-1 gives the full variable domain: SQTIHQWPATLVQPVGSPLSLECTVEGTSNPNLYWYRQAAGRGLQLLFYSVGIGQISSEVPQNLSASRPQDRQFILSSKKLLLSDSGFYLCAWSVSGIAGGTTYNEQFFGPGTRLTVL.

The chain links TRBV27 to TRBJ1-2, with TRBD1 matching over 7 bases. The CDR3 has 13 residues. Germline values: CDR1 MNHEY, CDR2 SMNVEV (reference sequence). Trimming at V came to 4 bases and at J to 8 bases, leaving 7 bases not matched to a gene. The CDR3 region has the DNA TGTGCCAGCAGTTCCCCGGGACAGAGAGGCTACACCTTC. This translates into CASSSPGQRGYTF.

Concerning this clone: Its ends do not fully match the called genes, so a read error is possible. This chain joins TRBV7-7 and TRBJ2-5; the match to TRBD1 covers 8 bases. The germline CDR1 and CDR2 sequences are SSHAT and FNYEAQ (reference sequence). There are 14 residues in the CDR3. The CDR3 DNA reads TGTGCTAGCAGCTTAGGGACAGGCCAAGAGACCCAGTACTTC. Its protein product is CASSLGTGQETQYF.

The genes are TRBV11-3 and TRBJ1-6; no firm D call. CDR3 length: 15 amino acids. Germline CDR1 SGHNT, CDR2 YENEEA. Between the trimmed V and J ends, which lost 0 bases and 10 bases, there was a span of 13 bases. The CDR3 is CASSLEEAGSSPLHF. CDR3 DNA sequence: TGTGCCAGCAGCTTAGAGGAGGCGGGGTCCTCACCCCTCCACTTT.

The rearrangement uses TRBV4-1 and TRBJ2-5; 7 bases fit TRBD2. The V and J ends lost 2 bases and 6 bases, in that order; junction bases with no gene match: 9. Germline V lookup: CDR1 MGHRA, CDR2 YSYEKL. The CDR3 loop spans 15 amino acids. The CDR3 region is CASSQSGTTVKTQYF. DNA of the CDR3: TGCGCCAGCAGCCAATCCGGGACTACCGTAAAGACCCAGTACTTC.

The gene calls are TRBV4-2 and TRBJ2-4, with TRBD2 as a possible D gene (6 bases). From germline, CDR1 is LGHNA and CDR2 YNFKEQ. The CDR3 sequence is 15 residues long. V was shortened by 0 bases and J by 5 bases, with 11 bases between the two germline ends. CDR3 in DNA: TGTGCCAGCAGCCAAGAAGCCGGGACTCAAAACATTCAGTACTTC. It codes for CASSQEAGTQNIQYF.

The chain is built from TRBV6-5 and TRBJ1-2; TRBD1 matches at 12 bases. CDR3 length equals 14 residues. CDR1 MNHEY and CDR2 SVGAGI come from the germline V gene. V trimming: 4 bases; J trimming: 7 bases; junction bases outside the gene matches: 4. Written as DNA, the CDR3 is TGTGCCAGCAGTTCCGGGACAGGGGGCTTTGGCTACACCTTC. This codes for CASSSGTGGFGYTF.

CDR3 sequence: CASSPPRQGLNTEAFF. DNA for the CDR3: TGTGCCAGCTCACCACCTAGACAGGGGTTGAACACTGAAGCTTTCTTT. The chain joins TRBV18 to TRBJ1-1, with TRBD1 identical over 8 bases. J was trimmed by 0 bases and V by 0 bases; bases with no gene match: 3. Per germline, CDR1 KGHSH and CDR2 LQKENI. The length of the CDR3 is 16 residues.

The chain is built from TRBV10-2 and TRBJ1-1; TRBD1 is a possible D gene (5 bases). Between the trimmed V and J ends, which lost 2 bases and 0 bases, there was a span of 13 bases. CDR1 is WSHSY and CDR2 is SAAADI in the germline V gene. The CDR3 extends over 16 amino acids. The CDR3 bases are TGCGCCAGCAGTGAGAGGGTTGGGGGGATGAACACTGAAGCTTTCTTT. Amino acids: CASSERVGGMNTEAFF.

This rearrangement joins TRBV5-4 to TRBJ1-4, with 8 nucleotides matching TRBD1. The J segment lost 8 bases and the V segment lost 4 bases, leaving 10 bases of the junction unmatched. Germline-derived CDR1 and CDR2 are SGHNT and YYREEE (reference sequence). The CDR3 has 15 residues. CDR3 loop: CASSPSTGVNEKLFF. The DNA for the CDR3 is TGTGCCAGCAGCCCCTCGACAGGGGTGAACGAAAAACTGTTTTTT.

This sequence joins TRBV10-3 and TRBJ2-2, with D hard to call. The CDR3 consists of 14 residues. Looked up from germline, CDR1 is ENHRY and CDR2 is SYGVKD. The V gene lost 7 bases and the J gene lost 2 bases, with 11 bases spanning the gap. In DNA, the CDR3 is TGTGCCATCATGGGCAGGCCAAACACCGGGGAGCTGTTTTTT. Amino acid sequence: CAIMGRPNTGELFF.

This chain uses TRBV9 with TRBJ2-3; D possibly corresponds to TRBD2 (5 bases). The V gene's germline CDR1 is SGDLS and CDR2 YYNGEE. CDR3 length: 14 residues. V shed 0 bases and J shed 8 bases, with 13 bases lying between them. CDR3 loop: CASSVESRAPTQYF. For the CDR3, the DNA is TGTGCCAGCAGCGTAGAGTCGAGGGCCCCTACGCAGTATTTT.

This clone was recorded only once. The gene calls are TRBV15 and TRBJ2-1; TRBD2 matches 9 bases. J gave up 5 bases and V 1 base, and 12 bases lay outside the gene matches. There are 18 residues in the CDR3. The germline CDR1 and CDR2 sequences are LNHNV and YYDKDF (reference sequence). The CDR3 spells CATSRGESQRGENNEQFF. CDR3 in DNA: TGTGCCACCAGCAGAGGGGAATCGCAGCGGGGGGAGAACAATGAGCAGTTCTTC.

The V gene is TRBV6-5, the J gene TRBJ1-2; TRBD1 matches at 7 bases. Germline CDR1 reads MNHEY; CDR2 reads SVGAGI. Unmatched junction bases numbered 5, after V lost 4 bases and J lost 3 bases. The CDR3 has 14 amino acids. CDR3 residues: CASSWQGGDYGYTF. For the CDR3, the DNA is TGTGCCAGCAGTTGGCAGGGGGGTGACTATGGCTACACCTTC.

The chain couples TRBV7-3 to TRBJ1-2; 12 nucleotides agree with TRBD1. J lost 4 bases, V lost 5 bases, and 5 bases had no gene match. CDR1 and CDR2 (germline): SGHTA, FQGTGA. CDR3 size: 15 residues. CDR3 DNA: TGTGCCAGCAGCGTGGGACAGGGGGCTGCCTATGGCTACACCTTC. It is translated as CASSVGQGAAYGYTF.

The chain employs TRBV6-1 and TRBJ1-2, with D possibly being TRBD1 (5 bases). Germline V gives CDR1 MNHNS, CDR2 SASEGT. Trimming pared 8 bases from V and 2 bases from J, leaving 9 bases between. The CDR3 covers 12 residues. Here the CDR3 reads CASRTTNYGYTF. The CDR3 region has the DNA TGTGCCAGCCGGACAACAAACTATGGCTACACCTTC.

The rearrangement joins TRBV30 to TRBJ1-2; D is uncertain. Trimming stripped 0 bases from V and 2 bases from J, with 7 bases between. The CDR3 loop spans 13 amino acids. Germline CDR1 reads GTSNPN; CDR2 reads SVGIG (reference sequence). CDR3 sequence (DNA): TGTGCCTGGAGTGTTGGCCTCAACTATGGCTACACCTTC. Translated, it gives CAWSVGLNYGYTF.

V and J are TRBV6-5 and TRBJ1-1, with 7 bases lining up with TRBD1. With V trimmed by 3 bases and J by 7 bases, 2 bases remained unmatched. Germline V CDR1 and CDR2: MNHEY, SVGAGI. This CDR3 is built from 12 residues. DNA of the CDR3: TGTGCCAGCAGTTATAGGGACAGTGAAGCTTTCTTT. Translated: CASSYRDSEAFF.

The chain recombines TRBV25-1 with TRBJ1-1; TRBD1 matches 7 bases. The CDR3 has 14 residues. V trimming: 4 bases; J trimming: 1 base; junction bases outside the gene matches: 3. Germline V gives CDR1 MGHDK, CDR2 SYGVNS. The CDR3 region has the DNA TGTGCCAGCAGTGGGGACAGCCCGAACACTGAAGCTTTCTTT. This translates into CASSGDSPNTEAFF.

The count of this clone is one. The V and J genes are TRBV5-1 and TRBJ2-5; D possibly corresponds to TRBD2 (5 bases). V lost 1 base and J lost 4, with 14 bases in between. There are 15 residues in the CDR3. Germline V gives CDR1 SGHRS, CDR2 YFSETQ. The CDR3, as DNA: TGCGCCAGCAGCTTGCCGTTTTCCGAGGGAGAGACCCAGTACTTC. The encoded protein is CASSLPFSEGETQYF.